This T cell receptor (beta chain) was documented in a study of blood T cell repertoires in COVID-19. What the recovered Cohort 3 donors had was two negative PCRs, clearance, or symptom resolution. In the authors' methods: Reference gene primers were amplified, and this amplification served to estimate nucleated cell counts. Sequencing was performed with immunoSEQ multiplex PCR; in TCRdb, only in-frame clones are kept and a portion is missing. For V, J and clone size, that table is used; D and trimming come from the DNA. This sample carries about 460,000 clones, 70% to 90% of them seen once, and the ten largest clones take approximately 8%. Source material: PBMCs or T cells enriched from blood (not recorded which). This clonotype originated in a woman between 55 and 75 years old who had recovered from COVID-19.

DNA for the CDR3: TGTGCCAGCTCAACAACCGGGACAGTCCCCACCGGGGAGCTGTTTTTT. It is translated as CASSTTGTVPTGELFF. The chain combines TRBV18 with TRBJ2-2; 7 positions agree with TRBD1. Germline trimming cut 5 bases from V and 4 bases from J; bases unmatched to any gene: 10. CDR1 and CDR2 (germline): KGHSH, LQKENI. The CDR3 has 16 residues.